The 31 T cell receptor beta chains listed next were all sequenced from one sample in a study of T cells after yellow fever vaccination. TCRdb re-called the 5' RACE reads with MiXCR, one entry per CDR3 protein. The sample has under 700,000 distinct CDR3 sequences, roughly a sixth seen once. Sample: PBMCs, taken 5 days after the first yellow fever vaccination. These receptor sequences come from a young man who received the YFV17D yellow fever vaccine.

The chain's CDR3 is CASTMTGMGGEQYF. CDR3 nucleotide sequence: TGTGCCAGCACTATGACAGGGATGGGCGGCGAGCAGTACTTC. This chain links TRBV27 with TRBJ2-7, with TRBD1 matching 7 bases. From germline, CDR1 is MNHEY and CDR2 SMNVEV (reference sequence). J was trimmed by 6 bases and V by 7 bases; bases with no gene match: 12. This CDR3 is built from 14 residues.

This clonotype occurred a few times. This chain connects TRBV7-2 to TRBJ2-2; D ambiguous. CDR1 SGHTA and CDR2 FQGNSA come from the germline V gene. V lost 5 bases and J lost 8, with 9 bases in between. The CDR3 is 12 amino acids. CDR3 sequence (DNA): TGTGCCAGCAGCAACCCAGGAGGGGAGCTGTTTTTT. Encoded protein: CASSNPGGELFF.

The rearrangement uses TRBV19 and TRBJ1-5; D possibly corresponds to TRBD1 (5 bases). V shed 5 bases and J shed 9 bases, with 17 bases lying between them. From germline, CDR1 is LNHDA and CDR2 SQIVND (reference sequence). This CDR3 has 14 amino acids. CDR3 in DNA: TGTGCCAGTAGTGCCCGTCAGGGTGGAAGGCCCCAGCATTTT. Its protein product is CASSARQGGRPQHF.

This clonotype appeared a few times. This chain connects TRBV20-1 to TRBJ1-2; no clear D. Germline V CDR1 and CDR2: DFQATT, SNEGSKA (reference sequence). The CDR3 is made up of 13 amino acids. V was shortened by 1 base and J by 10 bases, with 16 bases between the two germline ends. The chain's CDR3 is CSARAIGNRSYTF. In DNA form, the CDR3 reads TGCAGTGCTAGAGCAATTGGGAACAGATCCTACACCTTC.

This clonotype was counted between two and nine times. The rearrangement joins TRBV29-1 to TRBJ2-3, with 8 nucleotides matching TRBD2. Germline V gene lookup returns CDR1 SQVTM and CDR2 ANQGSEA. Trimming removed 4 bases from V and 4 bases from J; junction bases left unmatched: 7. The CDR3 has 14 residues. In DNA, the CDR3 is TGCAGCGTTGGCCAGCGGGGGATCGCAGATACGCAGTATTTT. Translating it yields CSVGQRGIADTQYF.

The chain employs TRBV18 and TRBJ2-2; 7 positions agree with TRBD1. The CDR3 contains 14 residues. The ends lost 5 bases at V and 5 bases at J; junction bases unmatched: 5. In germline, CDR1 is KGHSH, CDR2 LQKENI. The CDR3 DNA follows: TGTGCCAGCTCAACGGCAGGGGGAACCGGGGAGCTGTTTTTT. Translating gives CASSTAGGTGELFF.

The count of this clonotype is one. This chain connects TRBV10-2 to TRBJ2-7; tentative D call: TRBD2 (6 bases). Trimming shortened V by 6 bases and J by 0 bases, and 15 bases separated the two germline ends. The CDR3 covers 15 residues. Germline lookup yields CDR1 WSHSY and CDR2 SAAADI. The CDR3, as DNA: TGCGCCAGCAGGAGACTGGGGGGAAGCTCCTACGAGCAGTACTTC. Amino acid sequence: CASRRLGGSSYEQYF.

This clonotype was seen only a few times. The chain links TRBV20-1 to TRBJ2-1; D might be TRBD1 or TRBD2, each matching 6 bases. V lost 7 bases, J lost 5 bases, and 18 bases lay in between. This CDR3 has 14 amino acids. The germline gives CDR1 DFQATT, CDR2 SNEGSKA (reference sequence). Here the CDR3 reads CSVQFGGGNNEQFF. In DNA, the CDR3 is TGCAGTGTCCAGTTTGGGGGCGGGAACAATGAGCAGTTCTTC.

The chain has TRBV3-1 and TRBJ2-5, with TRBD2 identical over 9 bases. This CDR3 region has 16 residues. Germline lookup yields CDR1 LGHDT and CDR2 YNNKEL (reference sequence). With V trimmed by 3 bases and J by 2 bases, 7 bases remained unmatched. The CDR3 nucleotides are TGTGCCAGCAGCCAGGCGCGGGGGGGACAACAAGAGACCCAGTACTTC. This codes for CASSQARGGQQETQYF.

This clonotype has a handful of counts. This CDR3 is CSAPLGQGAGQETQYF. CDR3 bases: TGCAGTGCTCCGCTGGGACAGGGGGCCGGGCAAGAGACCCAGTACTTC. This chain links TRBV20-1 with TRBJ2-5; 12 nucleotides line up with TRBD1. This CDR3 contains 16 residues. V was pared by 5 bases and J by 2 bases, with 9 bases of the junction left unmatched. CDR1 DFQATT and CDR2 SNEGSKA come from the germline V gene (reference sequence).

This clonotype was detected a few times. The chain joins TRBV12-3 or TRBV12-4 to TRBJ2-7, with 8 nucleotides matching TRBD2. The CDR3 is made up of 14 amino acids. The J segment lost 2 bases and the V segment lost 6 bases, leaving 6 bases of the junction unmatched. The CDR3 sequence is CASSEIAGTYEQYF. DNA of the CDR3: TGTGCCAGCAGCGAGATAGCGGGGACCTACGAGCAGTACTTC.

The chain links TRBV7-9 to TRBJ2-1, with 10 bases aligning to TRBD2. V was pared by 5 bases and J by 2 bases, with 9 bases of the junction left unmatched. CDR1 and CDR2 from the germline V gene are SEHNR and FQNEAQ (reference sequence). The CDR3 is 17 amino acids. The CDR3 sequence: CASSGPASGGPYNEQFF. CDR3 DNA sequence: TGTGCCAGCAGCGGACCAGCTAGCGGGGGCCCCTACAATGAGCAGTTCTTC.

In this sample, this clonotype turned up a few times. The chain links TRBV7-9 to TRBJ1-2, with D possibly being TRBD1 (6 bases). Trimming left V 5 bases short and J 4 bases short, with 14 bases between. The length of the CDR3 is 14 residues. Germline V lookup: CDR1 SEHNR, CDR2 FQNEAQ (reference sequence). Here the CDR3 DNA reads TGTGCCAGCAGCCTCTGGACAGCGGCCTATGGCTACACCTTC. Translating it yields CASSLWTAAYGYTF.

Many counts were recorded for this clonotype. The chain has TRBV12-3 or TRBV12-4 and TRBJ1-3, with D uncertain. CDR3 length: 11 amino acids. Trimming cost V 4 bases and J 4 bases, with 2 bases left between them. CDR3 sequence (DNA): TGTGCCAGCAGTTACGGAAACACCATATATTTT. Translating gives CASSYGNTIYF.

This clonotype was found many times. The rearrangement uses TRBV5-1 and TRBJ2-1; unclear D gene. The V and J ends lost 4 bases and 7 bases respectively, with 9 bases between them. Germline V gene sequence: CDR1 SGHRS, CDR2 YFSETQ. The CDR3 is made up of 12 amino acids. The CDR3 bases are TGCGCCAGCAGCCTTTACGGGAATGAGCAGTTCTTC. It yields the protein CASSLYGNEQFF. The variable domain in full, with the rest retrieved from reference TRBV5-1 and TRBJ2-1, is KAGVTQTPRYLIKTRGQQVTLSCSPISGHRSVSWYQQTPGQGLQFLFEYFSETQRNKGNFPGRFSGRQFSNSRSEMNVSTLELGDSALYLCASSLYGNEQFFGPGTRLTVL.

This sequence joins TRBV7-9 and TRBJ1-4; 8 bases agree with TRBD1. Trimming removed 3 bases from V and 4 bases from J; junction bases left unmatched: 7. The length of the CDR3 is 16 residues. The germline CDR1 and CDR2 sequences are SEHNR and FQNEAQ (reference sequence). This chain's CDR3 is CASSFQLTGDNEKLFF. DNA for the CDR3: TGTGCCAGCAGCTTCCAACTGACAGGGGATAATGAAAAACTGTTTTTT.

The genes are TRBV20-1 and TRBJ1-2, with a possible D match to TRBD1 (6 bases). The CDR3 has 15 residues. V lost 6 bases and J 4 bases, leaving 21 bases between the germline ends. The germline V gene has CDR1 DFQATT and CDR2 SNEGSKA (reference sequence). CDR3 loop: CSAAQTGLGGYGYTF. The CDR3 region has the DNA TGCAGTGCCGCCCAGACAGGCCTCGGCGGCTATGGCTACACCTTC.

The table lists this clonotype with a few counts. The chain employs TRBV5-1 and TRBJ1-2; D not resolved. The germline V gene encodes CDR1 SGHRS and CDR2 YFSETQ. This CDR3 comprises 13 residues. V lost 4 bases, J lost 8 bases, and 15 bases lay in between. The DNA of the CDR3 is TGCGCCAGCAGCCCATTGGACGGCTTGGGCTACACCTTC. Its translation is CASSPLDGLGYTF.

The chain links TRBV12-3 or TRBV12-4 to TRBJ2-3; 10 bases align to TRBD1. V lost 5 bases and J lost 6; bases outside the gene matches: 5. The CDR3 covers 14 residues. The CDR3, as DNA: TGTGCCAGCAGTATCGGGACAGGGGCCGATACGCAGTATTTT. It is translated as CASSIGTGADTQYF.

The J gene is TRBJ2-5, the V gene TRBV10-2; possible D gene TRBD2, 5 bases. This CDR3 has 13 amino acids. V lost 6 bases and J 2 bases, leaving 10 bases between the germline ends. CDR1 and CDR2 (germline): WSHSY, SAAADI. The CDR3 DNA reads as TGCGCCAGCAGGGATTGGGAGCAAGAGACCCAGTACTTC. Residues: CASRDWEQETQYF.

V is TRBV13 and J is TRBJ1-4; D not certain. Trimming shortened V by 5 bases and J by 5 bases, and 6 bases separated the two germline ends. Germline V gives CDR1 PRHDT, CDR2 FYEKMQ (reference sequence). The CDR3 covers 12 residues. The CDR3 loop reads CASSLMNEKLFF. CDR3 nucleotides: TGTGCCAGCAGCCTCATGAATGAAAAACTGTTTTTT.

The chain recombines TRBV7-3 with TRBJ2-2; D unclear. CDR1 is SGHTA, CDR2 FQGTGA, per germline. This CDR3 region has 12 residues. Trimming cost V 2 bases and J 12 bases, with 10 bases left between them. The CDR3 DNA sequence: TGTGCCAGCAGCTTAGGTCAGAGGAAGCTGTTTTTT. Translating gives CASSLGQRKLFF.

This clonotype came up once. The chain recombines TRBV6-1 with TRBJ1-6; the D is unclear. V dropped 7 bases and J dropped 5 bases, with 9 bases sitting between them. CDR1 and CDR2 (germline): MNHNS, SASEGT. The CDR3 is 13 amino acids. CDR3 in amino acids: CASKGWDNSPLHF. CDR3 in DNA: TGTGCCAGCAAAGGCTGGGATAATTCACCCCTCCACTTT.

This clonotype was counted only a few times. The rearrangement joins TRBV6-1 to TRBJ2-5, with TRBD2 identical over 11 bases. Germline V CDR1 and CDR2: MNHNS, SASEGT. V lost 10 bases to trimming and J lost 3 bases; unmatched junction nucleotides: 13. This CDR3 comprises 16 residues. CDR3 bases: TGTGCCACTCGTAGAGATTTAGCGGGGGGGGAAGAGACCCAGTACTTC. This codes for CATRRDLAGGEETQYF.

The chain recombines TRBV5-1 with TRBJ2-3, with D maybe TRBD2 (5 bases). Germline CDR1 reads SGHRS; CDR2 reads YFSETQ. The length of the CDR3 is 16 residues. The V end was cut by 3 bases, the J end by 1 base, with 15 bases between. The CDR3 DNA reads TGCGCCAGCAGCTCCTCACCGGGGTACGGCACAGATACGCAGTATTTT. Encoded protein: CASSSSPGYGTDTQYF. Full variable domain (remainder filled in from reference TRBV5-1 and TRBJ2-3): KAGVTQTPRYLIKTRGQQVTLSCSPISGHRSVSWYQQTPGQGLQFLFEYFSETQRNKGNFPGRFSGRQFSNSRSEMNVSTLELGDSALYLCASSSSPGYGTDTQYFGPGTRLTVL.

This clonotype was detected only a few times. V gene TRBV28 combines with J gene TRBJ2-7, with D possibly matching TRBD1 (6 bases). The CDR3 sequence is 14 residues long. Germline CDR1 reads MDHEN; CDR2 reads SYDVKM. V lost 5 bases and J lost 2, with 13 bases in between. CDR3 sequence (DNA): TGTGCCAGCAGTACGTTGACAGGCCCCTACGAGCAGTACGTC. Translating it yields CASSTLTGPYEQYV.

The chain carries TRBV14 and TRBJ2-4, with 8 positions matching TRBD2. The CDR3 spans 16 residues. Germline V gene sequence: CDR1 SGHDN, CDR2 FVKESK. Trimming at V came to 0 bases and at J to 8 bases, leaving 9 bases not matched to a gene. The chain's CDR3 is CASSQDRGGRDHIQYF. The CDR3 region has the DNA TGTGCCAGCAGCCAAGATCGCGGGGGGCGCGACCACATTCAGTACTTC.

The chain couples TRBV6-5 to TRBJ2-5; 8 bases line up with TRBD2. The germline V gene has CDR1 MNHEY and CDR2 SVGAGI. V shed 2 bases, J shed 5 bases, and the junction held 7 bases outside the gene matches. The CDR3 has 15 residues. CDR3 sequence (DNA): TGTGCCAGCAGTTACCTCGCGGGGGGTAGGGAGACCCAGTACTTC. Amino acid sequence: CASSYLAGGRETQYF.

This clonotype has only a few counts. This sequence joins TRBV6-1 and TRBJ2-1, with D possibly being TRBD1 (5 bases). The germline V and J ends were trimmed by 3 bases and 2 bases, with 14 bases remaining between them. This CDR3 comprises 16 residues. CDR1 and CDR2 from the germline V gene are MNHNS and SASEGT. The DNA for the CDR3 is TGTGCCAGCAGTGAGTGGCAGGGTAGCACCTACAATGAGCAGTTCTTC. Amino acids: CASSEWQGSTYNEQFF.

The table lists this clonotype with many counts. The chain recombines TRBV20-1 with TRBJ2-7; 13 nucleotides match TRBD2. The CDR3 is 16 amino acids. V shed 5 bases and J 7 bases; nucleotides not matched to a gene: 14. CDR1 is DFQATT and CDR2 is SNEGSKA in the germline V gene (reference sequence). The chain's CDR3 is CSAATPSLAGGHEQYV. The CDR3 DNA is TGCAGTGCTGCCACTCCTTCACTAGCGGGGGGGCATGAGCAGTACGTC.

In this sample, this clonotype turned up many times. The rearrangement joins TRBV25-1 to TRBJ2-1; no clear D gene. The CDR3 spans 12 residues. Germline V CDR1 and CDR2: MGHDK, SYGVNS. V lost 5 bases and J lost 8, with 10 bases in between. This chain's CDR3 is CASSLAVDEQFF. The CDR3, as DNA: TGTGCCAGCAGTCTGGCCGTGGATGAGCAGTTCTTC. The full variable domain, in which reference TRBV25-1 and TRBJ2-1 provide the parts outside the CDR3, is EADIYQTPRYLVIGTGKKITLECSQTMGHDKMYWYQQDPGMELHLIHYSYGVNSTEKGDLSSESTVSRIRTEHFPLTLESARPSHTSQYLCASSLAVDEQFFGPGTRLTVL.